This T cell receptor (beta chain) was sequenced during a study of blood T cell repertoires in COVID-19. Across the whole study: Whether acute or convalescent, the COVID-19 samples came from the United States, Italy and Spain.

In its sample, this clone was seen a few times. Looked up from germline, CDR1 is LNHNV and CDR2 is YYDKDF (reference sequence). Trimming stripped 1 base from V and 8 bases from J, with 12 bases between. The CDR3 spans 14 residues. Assay: immunoSEQ multiplex PCR; the TCRdb copy retains only in-frame clones and omits some. The data show some 14,000 clones, roughly 84% seen once. Specimen: peripheral blood. The chain recombines TRBV15 with TRBJ2-1; D is undetermined. The receptor's source is a human donor in a cohort sampled during active COVID-19. For the CDR3, the DNA is TGTGCCACCAGCAGAGGCGGCCGGTATGATGAGCAGTTCTTC. This translates into CATSRGGRYDEQFF. Combining the CDR3 with reference TRBV15 and TRBJ2-1 gives the whole variable domain DAMVIQNPRYQVTQFGKPVTLSCSQTLNHNVMYWYQQKSSQAPKLLFHYYDKDFNNEADTPDNFQSRRPNTSFCFLDIRSPGLGDTAMYLCATSRGGRYDEQFFGPGTRLTVL.